This T cell receptor beta chain was captured by sequencing in a study of cytomegalovirus exposure and HLA in healthy donors. Study findings and constraints: Later genetic work tied a missense DCLRE1C variant to beta-chain V and J trimming. For most TCR sequences rarity was the rule, although some public TCRs occurred in many donors. Upon later analysis, HLA-associated TCR beta chains proved more clonally expanded than other, equally common chains. Per published accounts, TCR beta sequences correctly predicted the HLA-A and HLA-B alleles of most subjects.

This clone was picked up a small number of times. Antigen specificity is unknown. PCR primers comprised 60 Vbeta and 13 Jbeta primers. Clones were read by immunoSEQ multiplex PCR, and TCRdb kept only the in-frame ones, dropping some. The table lists roughly 250,000 clones, about four fifths of them singletons. V lost 2 bases and J lost 2, with 16 bases in between. Per the germline V gene, CDR1 is SGHRS and CDR2 is YFSETQ. The CDR3 sequence is 16 residues long. Sequenced input: PBMCs. This sequence originates from a girl aged 2 to 10 in good health and CMV-seronegative. This chain uses TRBV5-1 with TRBJ1-2; D is unresolved. The CDR3 protein is CASSFPSGELNYGYTF. The CDR3 bases are TGCGCCAGCAGCTTTCCATCTGGGGAGCTCAACTATGGCTACACCTTC.